The entry that follows covers one T cell receptor beta chain sequence. There are many counts of this clonotype. Which antigen it targets is not known. Per-nucleotide qualities are absent, and no much larger clonotype sits a single base away. This sample was included in a study of T cells in Graves' hyperthyroidism and ophthalmopathy (dated by TCRdb to about 2019). Regarding the research as a whole: Peripheral blood samples were taken at initial diagnosis, before any treatment was given. To identify TCR V-J signatures that set the groups apart, the researchers used a discovery cohort of 95 to 100 patients, made up of under 45 with Graves' ophthalmopathy and around 58 with stable Graves' hyperthyroidism. Whether ophthalmopathy could be predicted prospectively was tested in an independent validation cohort made up of about 18 hyperthyroidism patients plus 17 patients who later progressed to ophthalmopathy. The roughly 100 discovery patients were randomly divided into training and test sets at a 7:3 ratio. The study also compared thyroid tissue and blood T-cell repertoires from five or six Graves' hyperthyroidism patients. After blood sampling, hyperthyroidism patients were treated with methimazole at a starting dose of 30 mg daily, and ophthalmopathy patients were treated with high-dose intravenous methylprednisolone. According to the paper, TCR Vbeta CDR3 sequencing was carried out on 135 peripheral blood samples, which came from about 45 ophthalmopathy, 70 to 80 hyperthyroidism and approximately 17 progressor patients.

Here is what the overall study found, with its caveats: Ophthalmopathy was separated from stable hyperthyroidism by a 13 V-J signature model, with around 90% sensitivity and 81% to 83% specificity obtained in cross-validation and 80%/75% obtained in testing. Blood samples also contained most of the expanded thyroid clonotypes (frequency above 0.001), which suggests that blood repertoires may reflect thyroid immune responses. In validation, the model predicted progression to ophthalmopathy a median of about 6.5 months before onset, with about 64% sensitivity and 72.22% specificity. No statistical method was used to set the sample size in advance, and investigators knew the group allocation.

Taken from cysteine to phenylalanine, the CDR3 has 13 residues. The entry retains the CDR3 DNA only, 39 bases that are in frame from base 1. V sheds 6 bases and J sheds 3 bases, leaving 11 bases between their ends. In the germline V gene, CDR1 corresponds to MDHEN and CDR2 to SYDVKM. Amplification of TCR beta CDR3 regions was carried out from RNA transcripts. The first round of RT-PCR for the TCR CDR3 was performed with the HTBI primer set and the Qiagen OneStep RT-PCR kit. Libraries were constructed in a second round of multiplex PCR, after which size selection and purification were carried out. The libraries were sequenced on an Illumina HiSeq2000 using paired-end 100 bp reads. In the original analysis: SOAPnuke was used to process the raw data, removing reads that contained adapters or uncalled bases, had a mean Phred below 15, or lacked an exact match to the constant primer or identifier. High-quality paired reads were merged using COPE v1.2.5, and each unique nucleotide sequence was defined as a clonotype. MiTCR v1.1 was used to align the clonotypes against IMGT TRBV, TRBD and TRBJ reference segments. The analysis was restricted to V-J combinations with a frequency above 0.0001, which together covered just over 98% of the repertoires. The TCS score was defined as F50 (clonal expansion) divided by E x V (chaos), with BLOSUM62-based TCRdist calculated between CDR3 peptides within each V-J. Welch's t-statistics and random forest reduced around 520 V-J features to 10 to 15, which were used in a naive Bayes classifier (R e1071). The Morisita-Horn index was used to measure how similar the thyroid and blood repertoires were. TCRdb reworked the public reads: Q25 trimming with fastp, MiXCR clone assembly, productive beta chains retained. Each CDR3 protein appears once, grouped with its most common genes and DNA. Here the V and J calls rest on TCRdb's processing, not on the authors' analysis. This sample has about 610,000 distinct CDR3 sequences in its table, and under 15% of those were observed once. About 3.9% of the sample lies in the top ten.

Ophthalmopathy patients had moderately to severely active disease, Clinical Activity Score of at least 3, NOSPECS grade of at least 4, and duration under 3 months. Any patient with an uncontrolled infection, another autoimmune disease, pregnancy or lactation was excluded. Diagnoses relied on clinical symptoms, serum thyroxine and TRAb, thyroid ultrasound and orbital computed tomography. PBMCs were separated from roughly 9.6 ml of fresh peripheral blood using Ficoll-Paque density gradient centrifugation. Trizol reagent was used to extract total RNA, and RNA quality was then checked on an Agilent 2100 Bioanalyzer.

The chain is encoded by TRBV28 joined to TRBJ1-2; a weak D assignment points to TRBD1 (5 bases agree). The sequence was collected from a woman in her thirties or forties with Graves' ophthalmopathy. Source material: blood. DNA sequence: TGTGCCAGCAGCTTAGGAGGGGACTATGGCTACACCTTC. Its coded protein is CASSLGGDYGYTF.